One and the same sample provided the 6 T cell receptor beta chains below, sequenced in a study of cytotoxic CD8 clonotypes in ibrutinib-treated CLL. Only in-frame clones appear in the TCRdb table, and some are missing; sequencing was by immunoSEQ multiplex PCR. The sample yields about 85,000 clones, roughly 80% seen once. Here the sequenced sample was PBMCs, taken after 12 months of ibrutinib treatment. The receptors shown here come from a human donor with chronic lymphocytic leukemia.

The chain is built from TRBV7-9 and TRBJ2-5; D possibly corresponds to TRBD2 (5 bases). The germline V gene encodes CDR1 SEHNR and CDR2 FQNEAQ (reference sequence). V lost 5 bases, J lost 7 bases, and 20 bases lay in between. The CDR3 sequence is 15 residues long. The CDR3 nucleotides are TGTGCCAGCAGCGCCCGGGATTTCCTGGCAGGGACCCAGTACTTC. It yields the protein CASSARDFLAGTQYF.

The V and J genes are TRBV5-4 and TRBJ1-2, with 7 bases aligning to TRBD1. Germline CDR1 and CDR2: SGHNT and YYREEE (reference sequence). The CDR3 runs 14 residues. V shed 0 bases and J 6 bases; nucleotides not matched to a gene: 5. The CDR3 sequence: CASSLAARGNGYTF. CDR3 coding DNA: TGTGCCAGCAGCTTGGCGGCCAGGGGGAATGGCTACACCTTC.

The chain combines TRBV4-2 with TRBJ1-1; maybe TRBD1 (6 bases). Deletions cut 4 bases from V and 1 base from J, with 13 bases between. Germline CDR1 reads LGHNA; CDR2 reads YNFKEQ. The length of the CDR3 is 15 residues. This CDR3 is CASSLETGSNTEAFF. The CDR3 DNA is TGTGCCAGCAGCCTGGAGACAGGATCGAACACTGAAGCTTTCTTT.

V gene TRBV6-6 combines with J gene TRBJ2-2; 14 positions agree with TRBD2. This CDR3 is built from 15 residues. Losses at the gene ends were 7 bases for V and 4 bases for J; bases not matched to a gene: 2. Germline V gene data show CDR1 as MNHNY and CDR2 as SVGAGI (reference sequence). CDR3 protein: CASTGLAGGTGELFF. The CDR3 DNA reads as TGTGCCAGCACCGGACTAGCGGGAGGCACCGGGGAGCTGTTTTTT.

The chain uses TRBV30 and TRBJ2-3, with TRBD2 matching over 7 bases. From germline, CDR1 is GTSNPN and CDR2 SVGIG (reference sequence). The length of the CDR3 is 15 residues. Trimming took 1 base from V and 2 from J; bases not matched to a gene: 6. The CDR3 DNA follows: TGTGCCTGGAGTGGAAGCGGGACTATCACAGATACGCAGTATTTT. Its protein is CAWSGSGTITDTQYF.

V is TRBV28 and J is TRBJ1-1; D is undetermined. The CDR3 covers 13 residues. V lost 10 bases and J 5 bases, leaving 17 bases between the germline ends. Germline V gene lookup returns CDR1 MDHEN and CDR2 SYDVKM. The CDR3, as DNA: TGTGCCACCCGACCACCGGCGGGGACTGAAGCTTTCTTT. Its translation: CATRPPAGTEAFF.